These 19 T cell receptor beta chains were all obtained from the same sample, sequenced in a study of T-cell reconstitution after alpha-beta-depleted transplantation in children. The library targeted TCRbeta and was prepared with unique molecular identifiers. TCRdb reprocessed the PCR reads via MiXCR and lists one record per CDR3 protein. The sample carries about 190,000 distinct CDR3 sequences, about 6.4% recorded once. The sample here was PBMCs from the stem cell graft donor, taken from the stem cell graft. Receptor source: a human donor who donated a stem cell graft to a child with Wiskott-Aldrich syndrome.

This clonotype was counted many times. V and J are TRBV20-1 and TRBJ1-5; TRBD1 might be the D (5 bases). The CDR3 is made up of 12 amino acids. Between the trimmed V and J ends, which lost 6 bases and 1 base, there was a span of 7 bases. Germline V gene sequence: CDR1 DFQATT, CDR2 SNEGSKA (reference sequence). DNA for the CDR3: TGCAGTGCGGGGGAGAGCAATCAGCCCCAGCATTTT. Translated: CSAGESNQPQHF.

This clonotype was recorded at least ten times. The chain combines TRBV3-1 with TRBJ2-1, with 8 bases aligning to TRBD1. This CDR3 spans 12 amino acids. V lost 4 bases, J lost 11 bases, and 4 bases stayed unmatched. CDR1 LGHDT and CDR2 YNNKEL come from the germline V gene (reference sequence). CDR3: CASSPRTGKQFF. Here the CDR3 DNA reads TGTGCCAGCAGCCCCCGGACAGGGAAGCAGTTCTTC.

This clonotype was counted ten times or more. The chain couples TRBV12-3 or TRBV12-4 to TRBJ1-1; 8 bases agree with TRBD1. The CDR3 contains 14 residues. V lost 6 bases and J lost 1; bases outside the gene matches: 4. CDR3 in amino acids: CASRPGQANTEAFF. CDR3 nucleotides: TGTGCCAGCAGGCCGGGACAGGCGAACACTGAAGCTTTCTTT.

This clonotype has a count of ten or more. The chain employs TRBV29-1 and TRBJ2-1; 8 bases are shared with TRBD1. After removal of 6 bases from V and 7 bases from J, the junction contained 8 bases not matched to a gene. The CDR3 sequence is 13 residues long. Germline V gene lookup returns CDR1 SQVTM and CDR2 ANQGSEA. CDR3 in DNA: TGCAGCGTCCCGATGGGACAGGTGAATGAGCAGTTCTTC. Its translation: CSVPMGQVNEQFF.

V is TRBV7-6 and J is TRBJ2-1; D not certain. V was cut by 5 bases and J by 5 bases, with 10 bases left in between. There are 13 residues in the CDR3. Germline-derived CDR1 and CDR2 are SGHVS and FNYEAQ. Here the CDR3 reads CASSLQTHNEQFF. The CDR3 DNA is TGTGCCAGCAGCCTCCAGACCCACAATGAGCAGTTCTTC.

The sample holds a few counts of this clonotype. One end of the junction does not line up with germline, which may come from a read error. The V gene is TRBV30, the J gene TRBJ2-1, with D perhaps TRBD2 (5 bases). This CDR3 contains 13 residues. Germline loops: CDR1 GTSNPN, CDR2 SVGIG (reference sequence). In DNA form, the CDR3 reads TGTGCCTGGAGTGACCGGGGTCACAATGGGCAGTTCTTC. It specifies CAWSDRGHNGQFF.

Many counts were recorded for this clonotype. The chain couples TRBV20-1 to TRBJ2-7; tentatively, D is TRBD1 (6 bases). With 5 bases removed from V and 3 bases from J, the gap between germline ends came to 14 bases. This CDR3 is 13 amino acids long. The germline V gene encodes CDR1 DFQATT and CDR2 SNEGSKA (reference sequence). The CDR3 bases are TGCAGTGCTCAGGGACACGGACTCTACGAGCAGTACTTC. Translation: CSAQGHGLYEQYF.

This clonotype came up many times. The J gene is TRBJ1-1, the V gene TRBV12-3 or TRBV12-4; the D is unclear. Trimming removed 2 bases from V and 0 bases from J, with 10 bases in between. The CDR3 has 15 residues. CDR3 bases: TGTGCCAGCAGTTTATATACGAGTGTGAACACTGAAGCTTTCTTT. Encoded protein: CASSLYTSVNTEAFF.

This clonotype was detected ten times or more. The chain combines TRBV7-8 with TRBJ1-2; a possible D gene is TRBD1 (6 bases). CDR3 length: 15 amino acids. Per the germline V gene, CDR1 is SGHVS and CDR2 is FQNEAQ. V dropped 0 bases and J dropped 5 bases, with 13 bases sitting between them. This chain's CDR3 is CASSLATGQGYGYTF. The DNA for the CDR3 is TGTGCCAGCAGCTTAGCAACAGGGCAGGGGTATGGCTACACCTTC.

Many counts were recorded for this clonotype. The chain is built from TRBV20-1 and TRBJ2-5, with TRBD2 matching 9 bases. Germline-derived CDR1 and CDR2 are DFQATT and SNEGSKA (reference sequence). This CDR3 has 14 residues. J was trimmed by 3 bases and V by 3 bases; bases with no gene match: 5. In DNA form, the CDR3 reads TGCAGTGCTAGGTCGGGACTAGCAAAAGAGACCCAGTACTTC. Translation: CSARSGLAKETQYF.

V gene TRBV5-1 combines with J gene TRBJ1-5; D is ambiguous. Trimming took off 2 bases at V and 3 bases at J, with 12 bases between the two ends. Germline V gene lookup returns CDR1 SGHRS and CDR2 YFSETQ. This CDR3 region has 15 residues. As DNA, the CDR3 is TGCGCCAGCAGCTTAGAAGGAAAAGACAATCAGCCCCAGCATTTT. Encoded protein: CASSLEGKDNQPQHF.

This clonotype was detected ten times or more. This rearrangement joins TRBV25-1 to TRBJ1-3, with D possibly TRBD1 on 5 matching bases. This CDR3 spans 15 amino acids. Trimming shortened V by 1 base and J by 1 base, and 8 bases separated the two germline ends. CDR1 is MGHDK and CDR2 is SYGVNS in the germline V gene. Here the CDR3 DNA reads TGTGCCAGCAGTGAATCTGGGGGTTCTGGAAACACCATATATTTT. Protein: CASSESGGSGNTIYF.

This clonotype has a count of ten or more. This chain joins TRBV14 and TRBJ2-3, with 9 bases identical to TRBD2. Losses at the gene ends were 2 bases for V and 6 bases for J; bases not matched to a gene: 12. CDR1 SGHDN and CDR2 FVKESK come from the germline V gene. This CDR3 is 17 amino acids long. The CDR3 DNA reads TGTGCCAGCAGCCAAAACTATCAAGCGGGAGGAAGGGATACGCAGTATTTT. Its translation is CASSQNYQAGGRDTQYF.

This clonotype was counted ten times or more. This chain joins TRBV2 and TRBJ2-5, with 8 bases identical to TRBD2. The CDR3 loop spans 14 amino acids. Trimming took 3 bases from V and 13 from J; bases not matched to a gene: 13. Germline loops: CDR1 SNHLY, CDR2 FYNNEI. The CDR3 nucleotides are TGTGCCAGCAGTGACGTTGCTAGCGGGCAAATCCCGTACTTC. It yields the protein CASSDVASGQIPYF.

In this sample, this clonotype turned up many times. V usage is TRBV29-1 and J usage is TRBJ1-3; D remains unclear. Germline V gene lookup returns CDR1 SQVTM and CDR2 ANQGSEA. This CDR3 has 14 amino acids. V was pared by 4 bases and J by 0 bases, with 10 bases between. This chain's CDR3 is CSVVKGYSGNTIYF. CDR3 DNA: TGCAGCGTTGTCAAGGGATACTCTGGAAACACCATATATTTT.

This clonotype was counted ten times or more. The CDR3 spells CASSLGLAGGPADEQYF. The CDR3 nucleotides are TGTGCCAGCAGCTTAGGACTAGCGGGAGGGCCGGCGGACGAGCAGTACTTC. V usage is TRBV5-5 and J usage is TRBJ2-7, with 15 bases lining up with TRBD2. Germline values: CDR1 SGHKS, CDR2 YYEKEE (reference sequence). After removal of 2 bases from V and 5 bases from J, the junction contained 8 bases not matched to a gene. The CDR3 runs to 17 residues.

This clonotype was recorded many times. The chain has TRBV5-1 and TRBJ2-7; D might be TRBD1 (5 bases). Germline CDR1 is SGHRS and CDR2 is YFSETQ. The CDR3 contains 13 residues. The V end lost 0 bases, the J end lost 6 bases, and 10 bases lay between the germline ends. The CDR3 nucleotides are TGCGCCAGCAGCTTGGAGACAGTAGGCGAGCAGTACTTC. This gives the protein CASSLETVGEQYF.

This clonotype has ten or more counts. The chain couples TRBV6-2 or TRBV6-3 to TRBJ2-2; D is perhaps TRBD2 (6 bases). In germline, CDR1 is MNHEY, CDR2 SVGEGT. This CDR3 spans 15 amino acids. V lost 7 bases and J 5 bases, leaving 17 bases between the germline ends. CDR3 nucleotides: TGTGCCAGCATAAACGGGGACTCCCGGACCGGGGAGCTGTTTTTT. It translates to CASINGDSRTGELFF.

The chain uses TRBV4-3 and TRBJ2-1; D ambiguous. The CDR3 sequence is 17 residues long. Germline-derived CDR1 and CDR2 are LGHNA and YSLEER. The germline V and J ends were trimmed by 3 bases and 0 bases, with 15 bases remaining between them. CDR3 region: CASSQAGSASSYNEQFF. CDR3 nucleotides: TGCGCCAGCAGCCAGGCCGGGTCGGCTAGCTCCTACAATGAGCAGTTCTTC.